This passage covers 12 T cell receptor beta chains from one sample sequenced in a study of monozygotic twins with inflammatory bowel disease. TCRdb reprocessed the 5' RACE reads, keeping one entry per CDR3 protein, no DNA. This sample's table has 110,000 to 150,000 distinct CDR3 sequences. Material: blood. The receptors come from a human donor with ulcerative colitis or Crohn's disease, or a healthy co-twin of an affected twin (not recorded which).

The chain carries TRBV5-1 and TRBJ2-5; the TCRdb D gene call, TRBD1, has no DNA to confirm it. The CDR3 consists of 14 residues. CDR1 and CDR2 from the germline V gene are SGHRS and YFSETQ. This chain's CDR3 is CASSYGTGEETQYF.

The rearrangement joins TRBV5-6 to TRBJ1-1. The CDR3 contains 14 residues. Germline CDR1 is SGHDT and CDR2 is YYEEEE. CDR3 in amino acids: CASSFYYRNTEAFF.

This chain uses TRBV27 with TRBJ2-1; TCRdb lists TRBD2, though no DNA is available to test this call. Germline V gene data show CDR1 as MNHEY and CDR2 as SMNVEV (reference sequence). The CDR3 runs to 17 residues. The CDR3 spells CASSYSPAGGFYNEQFF.

The chain couples TRBV12-3 or TRBV12-4 to TRBJ2-1. CDR3 size: 15 residues. The CDR3 region is CASSLRSGGNNEQFF.

The chain combines TRBV2 with TRBJ2-1; TCRdb lists TRBD1, though no DNA is available to test this call. The germline V gene encodes CDR1 SNHLY and CDR2 FYNNEI. The CDR3 is made up of 15 amino acids. This chain's CDR3 is CASSEARGGRGEQFF.

The chain employs TRBV18 and TRBJ2-2; TCRdb calls TRBD2, which cannot be checked without DNA. The germline CDR1 and CDR2 sequences are KGHSH and LQKENI. The length of the CDR3 is 16 residues. The CDR3 sequence: CASSPPARVNTGELFF.

The V gene is TRBV7-9, the J gene TRBJ2-7; TCRdb gives TRBD2 as the D gene, but with no DNA this cannot be confirmed. Looked up from germline, CDR1 is SEHNR and CDR2 is FQNEAQ (reference sequence). The CDR3 has 13 amino acids. CDR3 region: CASSLAGYPRQYF.

This chain links TRBV5-1 with TRBJ2-1. Germline values: CDR1 SGHRS, CDR2 YFSETQ. The CDR3 runs to 16 residues. The CDR3 is CASSLEGLQPYNEQFF.

The chain couples TRBV5-1 to TRBJ2-7; TCRdb gives TRBD1 as the D gene, but with no DNA this cannot be confirmed. Germline V CDR1 and CDR2: SGHRS, YFSETQ. The length of the CDR3 is 14 residues. The CDR3 reads CASRVGTASYEQYF.

The J gene is TRBJ1-3, the V gene TRBV6-5. Germline lookup yields CDR1 MNHEY and CDR2 SVGAGI. The CDR3 covers 15 residues. The chain's CDR3 is CASSYADSSGNTIYF.

V is TRBV9 and J is TRBJ1-1; TCRdb names TRBD1, which stays unverified in the absence of DNA. CDR3 length: 14 amino acids. Germline assignment: CDR1 SGDLS and CDR2 YYNGEE. This CDR3 reads CASTPRGAGTEAFF.

This chain uses TRBV7-2 with TRBJ2-7; lacking DNA, the TRBD1 call made by TCRdb goes unchecked. CDR3 size: 14 residues. Germline CDR1 is SGHTA and CDR2 is FQGNSA. CDR3 residues: CASSRQGLSCEQYF. The full variable domain, with the rest looked up from reference TRBV7-2 and TRBJ2-7, is GAGVSQSPSNKVTEKGKDVELRCDPISGHTALYWYRQSLGQGLEFLIYFQGNSAPDKSGLPSDRFSAERTGGSVSTLTIQRTQQEDSAVYLCASSRQGLSCEQYFGPGTRLTVT.